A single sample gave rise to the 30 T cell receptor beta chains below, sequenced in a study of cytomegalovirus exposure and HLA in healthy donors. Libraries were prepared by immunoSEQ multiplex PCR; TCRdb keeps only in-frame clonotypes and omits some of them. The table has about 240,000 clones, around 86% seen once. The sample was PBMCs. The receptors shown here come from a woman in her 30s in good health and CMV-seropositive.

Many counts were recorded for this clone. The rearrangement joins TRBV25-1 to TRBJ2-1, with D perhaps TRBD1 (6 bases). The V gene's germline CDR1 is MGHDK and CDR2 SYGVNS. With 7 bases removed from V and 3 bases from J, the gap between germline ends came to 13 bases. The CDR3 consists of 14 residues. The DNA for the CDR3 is TGTGCCAGCAAGGAGCCACAGGGCTACAATGAGCAGTTCTTC. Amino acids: CASKEPQGYNEQFF. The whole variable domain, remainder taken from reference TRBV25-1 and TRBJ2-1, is EADIYQTPRYLVIGTGKKITLECSQTMGHDKMYWYQQDPGMELHLIHYSYGVNSTEKGDLSSESTVSRIRTEHFPLTLESARPSHTSQYLCASKEPQGYNEQFFGPGTRLTVL.

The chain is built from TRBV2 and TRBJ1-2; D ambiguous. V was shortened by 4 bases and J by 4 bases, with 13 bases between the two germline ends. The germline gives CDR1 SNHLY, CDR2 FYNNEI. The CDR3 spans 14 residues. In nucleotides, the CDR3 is TGTGCCAGCAGTGTAGGACTGTCCTCCTATGGCTACACCTTC. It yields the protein CASSVGLSSYGYTF.

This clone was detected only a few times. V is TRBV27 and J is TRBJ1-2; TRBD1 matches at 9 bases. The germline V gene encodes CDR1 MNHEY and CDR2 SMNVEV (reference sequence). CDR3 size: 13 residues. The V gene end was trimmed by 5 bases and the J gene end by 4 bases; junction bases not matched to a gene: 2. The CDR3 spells CASSGTGTYGYTF. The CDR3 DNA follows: TGTGCCAGCAGTGGGACAGGGACCTATGGCTACACCTTC.

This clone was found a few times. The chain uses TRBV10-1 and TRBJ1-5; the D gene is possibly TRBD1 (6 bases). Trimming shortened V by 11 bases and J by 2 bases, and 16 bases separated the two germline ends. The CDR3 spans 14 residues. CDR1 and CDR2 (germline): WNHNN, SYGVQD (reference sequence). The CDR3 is CAGLTGPCNQPQHF. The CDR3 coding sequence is TGCGCCGGCCTGACAGGACCTTGCAATCAGCCCCAGCATTTT.

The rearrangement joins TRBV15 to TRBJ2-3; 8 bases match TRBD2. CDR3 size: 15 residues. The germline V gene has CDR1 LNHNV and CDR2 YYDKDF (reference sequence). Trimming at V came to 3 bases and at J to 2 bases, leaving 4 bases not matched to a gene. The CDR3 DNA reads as TGTGCCACCAGCAGCCCCGGACTAGCCACAGATACGCAGTATTTT. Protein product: CATSSPGLATDTQYF.

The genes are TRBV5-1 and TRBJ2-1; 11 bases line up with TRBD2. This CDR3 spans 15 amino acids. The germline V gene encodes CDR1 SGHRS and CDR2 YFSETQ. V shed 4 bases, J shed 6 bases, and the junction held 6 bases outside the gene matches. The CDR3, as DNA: TGCGCCAGCAGCCCCACTAGCGGGAGCCCCAATGAGCAGTTCTTC. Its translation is CASSPTSGSPNEQFF.

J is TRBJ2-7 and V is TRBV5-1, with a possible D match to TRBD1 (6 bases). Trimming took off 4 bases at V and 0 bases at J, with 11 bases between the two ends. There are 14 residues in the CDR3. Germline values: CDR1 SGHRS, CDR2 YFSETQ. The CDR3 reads CASSPGQYSYEQYF. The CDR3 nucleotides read TGCGCCAGCAGCCCAGGACAGTACTCCTACGAGCAGTACTTC.

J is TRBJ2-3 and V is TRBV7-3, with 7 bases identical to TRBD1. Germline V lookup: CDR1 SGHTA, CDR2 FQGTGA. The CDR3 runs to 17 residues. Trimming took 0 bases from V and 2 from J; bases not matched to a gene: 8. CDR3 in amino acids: CASSLTVTGRYTDTQYF. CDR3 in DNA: TGTGCCAGCAGCTTAACGGTGACAGGGCGCTACACAGATACGCAGTATTTT.

The CDR3 DNA sequence: TGCGCCAGCAGCCGCTCTGGACTAGCGGGAGTCACAGATACGCAGTATTTT. Protein sequence: CASSRSGLAGVTDTQYF. The gene calls are TRBV4-1 and TRBJ2-3; 13 bases match TRBD2. The CDR3 covers 17 residues. Germline assignment: CDR1 MGHRA and CDR2 YSYEKL. Trimming took 4 bases from V and 2 from J; bases not matched to a gene: 6.

CDR3 region: CAWRGPFPNTEAFF. CDR3 bases: TGTGCCTGGAGGGGCCCCTTCCCGAACACTGAAGCTTTCTTT. The V gene is TRBV30, the J gene TRBJ1-1; D not resolved. Deletions cut 3 bases from V and 1 base from J, with 12 bases between. The germline V gene encodes CDR1 GTSNPN and CDR2 SVGIG (reference sequence). This CDR3 contains 14 residues.

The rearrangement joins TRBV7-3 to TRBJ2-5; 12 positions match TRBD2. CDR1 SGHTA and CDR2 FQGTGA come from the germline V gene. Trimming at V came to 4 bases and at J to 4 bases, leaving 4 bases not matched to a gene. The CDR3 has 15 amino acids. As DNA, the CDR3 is TGTGCCAGCAGCTATACGGGACTAGCGGGAGAGACCCAGTACTTC. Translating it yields CASSYTGLAGETQYF.

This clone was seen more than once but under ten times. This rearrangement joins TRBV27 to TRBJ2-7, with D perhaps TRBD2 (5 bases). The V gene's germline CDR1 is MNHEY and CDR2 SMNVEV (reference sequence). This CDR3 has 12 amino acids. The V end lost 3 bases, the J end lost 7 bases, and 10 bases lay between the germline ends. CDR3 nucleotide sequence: TGTGCCAGCAGTTTTGAACCGGGGGAGCAGTACTTC. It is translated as CASSFEPGEQYF.

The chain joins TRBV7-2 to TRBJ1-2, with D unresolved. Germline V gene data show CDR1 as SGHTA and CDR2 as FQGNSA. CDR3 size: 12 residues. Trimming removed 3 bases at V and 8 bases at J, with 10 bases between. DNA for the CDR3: TGTGCCAGCAGCTTGAACAGTTGGGGCTACACCTTC. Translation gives CASSLNSWGYTF.

This CDR3 reads CASSLDTGQPQHF. The DNA of the CDR3 is TGCGCCAGCAGCTTGGATACAGGGCAGCCCCAGCATTTT. The rearrangement joins TRBV5-1 to TRBJ1-5; D perhaps matches TRBD1 (6 bases). From germline, CDR1 is SGHRS and CDR2 YFSETQ. The V gene lost 0 bases and the J gene lost 7 bases, with 8 bases spanning the gap. The CDR3 extends over 13 amino acids.

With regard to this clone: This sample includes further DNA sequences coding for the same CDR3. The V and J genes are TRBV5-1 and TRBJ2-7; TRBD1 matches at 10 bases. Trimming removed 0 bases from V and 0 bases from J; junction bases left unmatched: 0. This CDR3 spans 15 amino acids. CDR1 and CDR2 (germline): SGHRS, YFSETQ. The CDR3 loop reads CASSLGQGASYEQYF. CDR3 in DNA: TGCGCCAGCAGCTTGGGACAGGGGGCCTCCTACGAGCAGTACTTC.

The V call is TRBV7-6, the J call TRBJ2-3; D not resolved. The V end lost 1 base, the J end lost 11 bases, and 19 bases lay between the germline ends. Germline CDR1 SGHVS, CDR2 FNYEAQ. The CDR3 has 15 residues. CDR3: CASSLGGAGYTEQYF. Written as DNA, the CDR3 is TGTGCCAGCAGCTTAGGAGGTGCCGGGTACACGGAGCAGTATTTT.

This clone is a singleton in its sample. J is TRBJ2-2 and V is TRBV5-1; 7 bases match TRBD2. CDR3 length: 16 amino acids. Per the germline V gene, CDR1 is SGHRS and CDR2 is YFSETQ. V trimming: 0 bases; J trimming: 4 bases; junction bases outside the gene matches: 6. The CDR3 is CASSLEWTSSTGELFF. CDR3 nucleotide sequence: TGCGCCAGCAGCTTGGAATGGACTAGTAGCACCGGGGAGCTGTTTTTT.

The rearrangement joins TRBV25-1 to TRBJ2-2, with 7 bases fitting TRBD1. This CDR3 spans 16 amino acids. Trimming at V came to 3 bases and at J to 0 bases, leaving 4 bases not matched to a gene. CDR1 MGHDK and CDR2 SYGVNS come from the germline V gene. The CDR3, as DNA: TGTGCCAGCAGTGATCCAAGGGGGCCGAACACCGGGGAGCTGTTTTTT. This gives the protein CASSDPRGPNTGELFF.

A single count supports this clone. The CDR3 sequence: CASSWGTRREQYF. The CDR3 nucleotides are TGTGCCAGCAGCTGGGGGACTAGACGGGAGCAGTACTTC. This rearrangement joins TRBV7-2 to TRBJ2-7; 8 bases agree with TRBD2. The CDR3 has 13 residues. Trimming removed 4 bases from V and 7 bases from J; junction bases left unmatched: 6. Germline V gives CDR1 SGHTA, CDR2 FQGNSA.

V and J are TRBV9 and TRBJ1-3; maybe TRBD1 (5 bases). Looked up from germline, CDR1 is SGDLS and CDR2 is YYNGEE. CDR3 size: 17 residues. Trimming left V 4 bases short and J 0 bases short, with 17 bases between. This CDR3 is CASSSRLRADSGNTIYF. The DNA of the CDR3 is TGTGCCAGCAGCTCACGTCTCAGGGCCGACTCTGGAAACACCATATATTTT.

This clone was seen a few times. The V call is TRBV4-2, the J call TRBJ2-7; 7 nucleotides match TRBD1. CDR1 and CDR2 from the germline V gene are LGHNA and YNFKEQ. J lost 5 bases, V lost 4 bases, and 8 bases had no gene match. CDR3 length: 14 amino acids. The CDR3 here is CASSLNRGINEQYF. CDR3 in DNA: TGTGCCAGCAGCCTGAACAGGGGAATCAACGAGCAGTACTTC.

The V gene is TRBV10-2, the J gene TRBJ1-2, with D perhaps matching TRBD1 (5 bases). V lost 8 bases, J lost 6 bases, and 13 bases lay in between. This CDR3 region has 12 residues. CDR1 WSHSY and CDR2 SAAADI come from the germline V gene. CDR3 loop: CASYAGGDGYTF. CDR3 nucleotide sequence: TGCGCCAGCTATGCGGGGGGAGATGGCTACACCTTC.

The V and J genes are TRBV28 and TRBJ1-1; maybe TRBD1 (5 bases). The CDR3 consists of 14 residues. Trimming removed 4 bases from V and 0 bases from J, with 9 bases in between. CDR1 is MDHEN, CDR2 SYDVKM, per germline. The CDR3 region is CASSSGGLNTEAFF. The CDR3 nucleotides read TGTGCCAGCAGTTCGGGGGGACTGAACACTGAAGCTTTCTTT.

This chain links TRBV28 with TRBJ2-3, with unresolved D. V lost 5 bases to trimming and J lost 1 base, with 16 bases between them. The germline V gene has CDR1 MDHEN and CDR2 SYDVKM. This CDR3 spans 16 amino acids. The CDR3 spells CASSHPLELGTDTQYF. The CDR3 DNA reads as TGTGCCAGCAGTCACCCTCTAGAATTAGGCACAGATACGCAGTATTTT.

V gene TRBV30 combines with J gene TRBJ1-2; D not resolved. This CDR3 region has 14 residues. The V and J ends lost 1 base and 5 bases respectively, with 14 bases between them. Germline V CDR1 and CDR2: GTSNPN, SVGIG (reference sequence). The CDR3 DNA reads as TGTGCCTGGAGTGGCGAGGATTCGGGGTATGGCTACACCTTC. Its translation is CAWSGEDSGYGYTF.

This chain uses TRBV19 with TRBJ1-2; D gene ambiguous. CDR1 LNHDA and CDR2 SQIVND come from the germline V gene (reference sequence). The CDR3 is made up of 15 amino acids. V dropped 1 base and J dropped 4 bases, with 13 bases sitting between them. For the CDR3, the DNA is TGTGCCAGTAGTATAGGCGGCAGCCTTCTCTATGGCTACACCTTC. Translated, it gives CASSIGGSLLYGYTF.

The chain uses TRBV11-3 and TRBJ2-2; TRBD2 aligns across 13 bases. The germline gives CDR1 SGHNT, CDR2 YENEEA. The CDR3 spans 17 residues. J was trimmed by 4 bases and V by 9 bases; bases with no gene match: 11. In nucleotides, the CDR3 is TGTGCCAGTACCGGGACTAGCGGGATGTCCCCCACCGGGGAGCTGTTTTTT. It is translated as CASTGTSGMSPTGELFF.

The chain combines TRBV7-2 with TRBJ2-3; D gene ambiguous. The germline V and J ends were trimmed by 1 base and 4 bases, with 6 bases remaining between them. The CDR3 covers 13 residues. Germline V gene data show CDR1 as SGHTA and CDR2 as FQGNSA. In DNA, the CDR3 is TGTGCCAGCAGCTTAGTGAGCGCAGATACGCAGTATTTT. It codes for CASSLVSADTQYF.

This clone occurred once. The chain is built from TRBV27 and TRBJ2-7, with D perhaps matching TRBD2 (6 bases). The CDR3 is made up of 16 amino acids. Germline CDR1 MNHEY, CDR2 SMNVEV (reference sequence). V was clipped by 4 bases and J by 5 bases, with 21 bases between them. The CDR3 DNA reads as TGTGCCAGCAGTTCGATGGAGACTAGGGGACTCCACGAGCAGTACTTC. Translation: CASSSMETRGLHEQYF.

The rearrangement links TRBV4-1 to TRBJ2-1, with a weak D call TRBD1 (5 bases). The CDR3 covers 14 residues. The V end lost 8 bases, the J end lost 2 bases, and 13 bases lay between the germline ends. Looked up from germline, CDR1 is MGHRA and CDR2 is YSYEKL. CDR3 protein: CASQPTATYNEQFF. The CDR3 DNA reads TGCGCCAGCCAGCCGACAGCTACCTACAATGAGCAGTTCTTC.